The clone carrying this T cell receptor (beta chain) was counted between two and nine times. One base away lies a much larger clone, so this may be a sequencing read error. Researchers drew blood RNA from unsorted whole blood and extracted germline DNA as well. These data belong to a study of tumor-infiltrating lymphocytes in primary liver carcinoma. Study details: Surgical resection served as treatment for the primary liver carcinoma of these patients.

Germline assignment: CDR1 SGHAT and CDR2 FQNNGV. This CDR3 is built from 16 residues. The V end lost 4 bases, the J end lost 5 bases, and 21 bases lay between the germline ends. TCR beta cDNA came from about 500 ng total RNA, primed with a constant-region primer. Libraries covering TCR beta were generated through three nested multiplex PCR rounds (using a slightly modified ARM-PCR). Running 10 cycles apiece, the first two PCR rounds relied on TRBV1-TRBV30 forward primers together with a C-beta reverse primer. TCRdb re-analysed the multiplex PCR reads in MiXCR, keeping a single row per CDR3 protein. The sample consists of more than 150,000 distinct CDR3 sequences, about 60% of them appearing once.

This clonotype originated in a man in his forties with primary liver carcinoma and hepatitis B virus infection. The sequenced sample was peripheral blood. This chain links TRBV11-2 with TRBJ2-7; D unclear. As DNA, the CDR3 is TGTGCCAGCAGCTCCCTCCGGTTGCGTACACTCCACGAGCAGTACTTC. Translation gives CASSSLRLRTLHEQYF. The full variable domain, completed using reference TRBV11-2 and TRBJ2-7, is EAGVAQSPRYKIIEKRQSVAFWCNPISGHATLYWYQQILGQGPKLLIQFQNNGVVDDSQLPKDRFSAERLKGVDSTLKIQPAKLEDSAVYLCASSSLRLRTLHEQYFGPGTRLTVT.